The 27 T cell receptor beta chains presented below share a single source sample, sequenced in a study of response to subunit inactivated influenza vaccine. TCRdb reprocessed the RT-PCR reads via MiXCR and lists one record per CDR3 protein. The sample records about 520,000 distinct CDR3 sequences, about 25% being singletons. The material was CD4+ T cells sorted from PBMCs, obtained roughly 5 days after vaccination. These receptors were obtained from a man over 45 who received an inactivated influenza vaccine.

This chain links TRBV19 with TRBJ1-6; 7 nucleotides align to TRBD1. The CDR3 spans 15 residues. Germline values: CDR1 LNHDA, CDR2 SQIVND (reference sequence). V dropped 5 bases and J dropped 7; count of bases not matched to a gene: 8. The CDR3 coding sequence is TGTGCCAGTAGTCAGCAGGGGGTGGAGAATTCACCCCTCCACTTT. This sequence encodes CASSQQGVENSPLHF.

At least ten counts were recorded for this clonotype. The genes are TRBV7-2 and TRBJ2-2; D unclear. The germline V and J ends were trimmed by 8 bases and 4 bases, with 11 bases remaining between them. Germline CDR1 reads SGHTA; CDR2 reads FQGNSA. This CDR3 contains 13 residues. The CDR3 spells CASEPRPTGELFF. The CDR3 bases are TGTGCCAGCGAACCCCGACCCACCGGGGAGCTGTTTTTT.

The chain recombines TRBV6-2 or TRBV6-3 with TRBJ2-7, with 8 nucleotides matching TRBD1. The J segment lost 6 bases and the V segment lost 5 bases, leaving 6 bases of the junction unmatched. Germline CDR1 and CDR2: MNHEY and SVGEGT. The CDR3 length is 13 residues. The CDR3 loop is CASSTRQGSEQYF. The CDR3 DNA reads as TGTGCCAGCAGTACCCGACAGGGGTCCGAGCAGTACTTC.

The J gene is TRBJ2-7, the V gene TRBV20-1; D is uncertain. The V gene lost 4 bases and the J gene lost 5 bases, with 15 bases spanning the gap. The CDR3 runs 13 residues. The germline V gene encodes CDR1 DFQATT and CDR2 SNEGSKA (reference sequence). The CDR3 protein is CSATDLRPHEQYF. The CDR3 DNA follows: TGCAGTGCTACCGACCTAAGGCCGCACGAGCAGTACTTC.

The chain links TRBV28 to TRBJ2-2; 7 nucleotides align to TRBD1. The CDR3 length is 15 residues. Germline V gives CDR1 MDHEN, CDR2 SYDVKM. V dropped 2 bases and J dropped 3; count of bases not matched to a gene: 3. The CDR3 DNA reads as TGTGCCAGCAGTTTAGGGGACAGTTACACCGGGGAGCTGTTTTTT. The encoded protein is CASSLGDSYTGELFF.

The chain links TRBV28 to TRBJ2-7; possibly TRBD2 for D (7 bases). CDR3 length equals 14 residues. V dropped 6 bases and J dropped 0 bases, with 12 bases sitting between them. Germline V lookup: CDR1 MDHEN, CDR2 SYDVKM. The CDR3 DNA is TGTGCCAGCAGGGGGGGGGGCGCCTCCTACGAGCAGTACTTC. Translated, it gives CASRGGGASYEQYF. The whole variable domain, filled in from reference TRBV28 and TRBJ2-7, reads DVKVTQSSRYLVKRTGEKVFLECVQDMDHENMFWYRQDPGLGLRLIYFSYDVKMKEKGDIPEGYSVSREKKERFSLILESASTNQTSMYLCASRGGGASYEQYFGPGTRLTVT.

The CDR3 DNA is TGCGCCAGCAGCCAAGGGACAGGGGATAATGAAAAACTGTTTTTT. It specifies CASSQGTGDNEKLFF. V is TRBV4-3 and J is TRBJ1-4, with TRBD1 matching 9 bases. Trimming cost V 1 base and J 4 bases; bases outside gene matches: 1. The germline CDR1 and CDR2 sequences are LGHNA and YSLEER. This CDR3 region has 15 residues.

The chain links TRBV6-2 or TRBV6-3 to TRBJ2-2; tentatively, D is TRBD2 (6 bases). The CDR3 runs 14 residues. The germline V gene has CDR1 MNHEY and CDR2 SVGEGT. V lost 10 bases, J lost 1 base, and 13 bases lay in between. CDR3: CAIRGIWNTGELFF. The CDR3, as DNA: TGTGCCATCCGGGGGATCTGGAACACCGGGGAGCTGTTTTTT.

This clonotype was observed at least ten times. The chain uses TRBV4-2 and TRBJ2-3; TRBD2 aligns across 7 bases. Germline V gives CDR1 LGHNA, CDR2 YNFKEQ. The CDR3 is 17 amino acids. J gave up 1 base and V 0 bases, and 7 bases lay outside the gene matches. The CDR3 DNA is TGTGCCAGCAGCCAAGACCCCTCCAGCGGGGGCACAGATACGCAGTATTTT. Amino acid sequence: CASSQDPSSGGTDTQYF.

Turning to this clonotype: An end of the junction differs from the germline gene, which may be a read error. CDR3 nucleotides: TGTGCTAGCAGTCCGCGGGGCGGTTTTGGCGGGGAGCTGTTTTTT. The encoded protein is CASSPRGGFGGELFF. The gene calls are TRBV12-3 or TRBV12-4 and TRBJ2-2; tentatively, D is TRBD2 (6 bases). There are 15 residues in the CDR3.

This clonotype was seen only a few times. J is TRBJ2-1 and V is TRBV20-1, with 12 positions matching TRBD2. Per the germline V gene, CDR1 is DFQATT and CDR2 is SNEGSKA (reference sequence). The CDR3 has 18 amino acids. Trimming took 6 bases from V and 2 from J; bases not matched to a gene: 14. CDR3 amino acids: CSASRASGGGFPYNEQFF. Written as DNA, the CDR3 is TGCAGTGCAAGCAGGGCTAGCGGGGGGGGGTTTCCCTACAATGAGCAGTTCTTC.

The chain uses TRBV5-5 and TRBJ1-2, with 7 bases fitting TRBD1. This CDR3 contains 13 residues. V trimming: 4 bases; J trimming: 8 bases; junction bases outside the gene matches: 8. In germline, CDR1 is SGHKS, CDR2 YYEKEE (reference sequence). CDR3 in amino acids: CASSGTVFLGYTF. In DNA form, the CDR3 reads TGTGCCAGCAGCGGGACAGTATTCTTAGGCTACACCTTC.

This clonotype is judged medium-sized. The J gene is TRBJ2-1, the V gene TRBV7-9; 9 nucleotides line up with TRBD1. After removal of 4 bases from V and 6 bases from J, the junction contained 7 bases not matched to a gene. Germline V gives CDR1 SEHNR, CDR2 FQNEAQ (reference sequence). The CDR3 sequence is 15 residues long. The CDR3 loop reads CASSSTGGDFNEQFF. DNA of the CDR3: TGTGCCAGCAGCTCGACAGGGGGAGACTTCAATGAGCAGTTCTTC.

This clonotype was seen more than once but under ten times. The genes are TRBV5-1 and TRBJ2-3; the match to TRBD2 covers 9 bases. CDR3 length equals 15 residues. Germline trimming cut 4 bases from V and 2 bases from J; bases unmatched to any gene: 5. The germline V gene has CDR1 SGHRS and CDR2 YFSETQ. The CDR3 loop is CASSPTSGPTDTQYF. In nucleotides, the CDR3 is TGCGCCAGCAGCCCGACTAGCGGACCCACAGATACGCAGTATTTT.

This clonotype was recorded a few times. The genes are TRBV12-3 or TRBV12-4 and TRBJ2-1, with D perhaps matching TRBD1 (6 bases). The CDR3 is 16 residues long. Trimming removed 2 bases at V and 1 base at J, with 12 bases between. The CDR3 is CASSLWGQGSYNEQFF. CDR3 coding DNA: TGTGCCAGCAGTTTATGGGGCCAGGGGTCCTACAATGAGCAGTTCTTC.

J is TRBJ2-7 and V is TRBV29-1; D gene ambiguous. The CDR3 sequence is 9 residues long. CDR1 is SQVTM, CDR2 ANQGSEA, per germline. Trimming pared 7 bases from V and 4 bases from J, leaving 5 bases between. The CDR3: CSGRYEQYF. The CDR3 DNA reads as TGCAGCGGAAGATACGAGCAGTACTTC.

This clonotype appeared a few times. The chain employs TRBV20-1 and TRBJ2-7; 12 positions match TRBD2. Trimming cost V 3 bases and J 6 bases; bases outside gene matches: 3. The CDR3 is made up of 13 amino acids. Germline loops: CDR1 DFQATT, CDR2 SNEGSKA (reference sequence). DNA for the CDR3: TGCAGTGCTAGTCTAGCGGGAGGGAGCGAGCAGTACTTC. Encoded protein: CSASLAGGSEQYF.

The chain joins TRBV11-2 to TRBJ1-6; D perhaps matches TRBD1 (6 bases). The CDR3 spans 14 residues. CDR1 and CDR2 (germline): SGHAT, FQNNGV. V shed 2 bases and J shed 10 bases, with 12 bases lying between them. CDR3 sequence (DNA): TGTGCCAGCAGCTTATTAGACCAGGGGTCACCCCTCCACTTT. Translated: CASSLLDQGSPLHF. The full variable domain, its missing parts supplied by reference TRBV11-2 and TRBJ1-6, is EAGVAQSPRYKIIEKRQSVAFWCNPISGHATLYWYQQILGQGPKLLIQFQNNGVVDDSQLPKDRFSAERLKGVDSTLKIQPAKLEDSAVYLCASSLLDQGSPLHFGNGTRLTVT.

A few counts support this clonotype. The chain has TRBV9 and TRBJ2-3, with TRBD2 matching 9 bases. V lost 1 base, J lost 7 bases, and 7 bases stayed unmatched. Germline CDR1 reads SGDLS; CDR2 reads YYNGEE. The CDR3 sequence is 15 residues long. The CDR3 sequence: CASSVSRTSENTQYF. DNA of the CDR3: TGTGCCAGCAGCGTATCTAGGACTAGCGAGAATACGCAGTATTTT. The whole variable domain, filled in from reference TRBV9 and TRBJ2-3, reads DSGVTQTPKHLITATGQRVTLRCSPRSGDLSVYWYQQSLDQGLQFLIQYYNGEERAKGNILERFSAQQFPDLHSELNLSSLELGDSALYFCASSVSRTSENTQYFGPGTRLTVL.

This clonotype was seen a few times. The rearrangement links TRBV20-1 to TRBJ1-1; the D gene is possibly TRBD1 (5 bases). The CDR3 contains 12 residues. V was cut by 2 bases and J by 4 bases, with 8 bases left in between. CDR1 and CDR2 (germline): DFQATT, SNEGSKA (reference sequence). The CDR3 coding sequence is TGCAGTGCTAGAAGGGGCGCCACTGAAGCTTTCTTT. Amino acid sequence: CSARRGATEAFF.

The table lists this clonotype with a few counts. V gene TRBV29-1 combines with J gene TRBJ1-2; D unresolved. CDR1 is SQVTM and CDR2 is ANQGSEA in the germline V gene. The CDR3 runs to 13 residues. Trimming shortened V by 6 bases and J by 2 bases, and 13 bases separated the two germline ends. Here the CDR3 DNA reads TGCAGCGTCTCCACTTTCGGGAACTATGGCTACACCTTC. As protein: CSVSTFGNYGYTF.

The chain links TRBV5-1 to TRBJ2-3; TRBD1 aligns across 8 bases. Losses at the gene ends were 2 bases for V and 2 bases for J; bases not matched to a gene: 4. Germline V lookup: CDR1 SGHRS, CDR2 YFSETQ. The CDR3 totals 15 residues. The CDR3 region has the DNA TGCGCCAGCAGCTTCGGACAGGGCCCCACAGATACGCAGTATTTT. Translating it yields CASSFGQGPTDTQYF.

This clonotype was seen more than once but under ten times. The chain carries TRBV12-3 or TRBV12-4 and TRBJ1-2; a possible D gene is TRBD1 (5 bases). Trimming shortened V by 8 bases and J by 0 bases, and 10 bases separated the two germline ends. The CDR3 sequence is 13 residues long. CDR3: CASQTAANYGYTF. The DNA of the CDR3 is TGTGCCAGCCAGACAGCCGCTAACTATGGCTACACCTTC.

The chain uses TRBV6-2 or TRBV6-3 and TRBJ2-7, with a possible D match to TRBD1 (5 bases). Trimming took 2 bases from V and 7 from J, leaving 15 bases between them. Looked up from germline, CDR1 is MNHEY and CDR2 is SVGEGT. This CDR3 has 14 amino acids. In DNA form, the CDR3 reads TGTGCCAGCAGTTACCAAGGGGTACCGTGGGAGCAGTACTTC. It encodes CASSYQGVPWEQYF.

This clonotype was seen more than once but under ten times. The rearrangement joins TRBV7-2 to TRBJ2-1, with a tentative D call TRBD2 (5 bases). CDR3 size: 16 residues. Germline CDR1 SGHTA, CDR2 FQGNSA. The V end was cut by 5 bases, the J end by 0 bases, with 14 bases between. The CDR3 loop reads CASSVASFYSYNEQFF. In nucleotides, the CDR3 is TGTGCCAGCAGCGTCGCTAGCTTCTACTCCTACAATGAGCAGTTCTTC. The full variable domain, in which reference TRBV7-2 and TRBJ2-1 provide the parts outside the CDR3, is GAGVSQSPSNKVTEKGKDVELRCDPISGHTALYWYRQSLGQGLEFLIYFQGNSAPDKSGLPSDRFSAERTGGSVSTLTIQRTQQEDSAVYLCASSVASFYSYNEQFFGPGTRLTVL.

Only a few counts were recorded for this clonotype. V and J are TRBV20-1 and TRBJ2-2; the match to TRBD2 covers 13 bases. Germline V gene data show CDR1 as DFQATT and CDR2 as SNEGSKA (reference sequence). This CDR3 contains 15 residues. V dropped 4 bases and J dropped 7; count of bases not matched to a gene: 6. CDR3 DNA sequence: TGCAGTGCTACTCGGACTAGCGGGGGATACGGGGAGCTGTTTTTT. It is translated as CSATRTSGGYGELFF.

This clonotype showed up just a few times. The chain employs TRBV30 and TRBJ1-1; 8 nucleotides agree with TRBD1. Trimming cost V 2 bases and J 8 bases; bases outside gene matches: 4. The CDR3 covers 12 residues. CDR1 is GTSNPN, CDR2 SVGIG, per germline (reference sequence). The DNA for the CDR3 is TGTGCCTGGAGTTTTCCAGGGGGCGAAGCTTTCTTT. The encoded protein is CAWSFPGGEAFF.